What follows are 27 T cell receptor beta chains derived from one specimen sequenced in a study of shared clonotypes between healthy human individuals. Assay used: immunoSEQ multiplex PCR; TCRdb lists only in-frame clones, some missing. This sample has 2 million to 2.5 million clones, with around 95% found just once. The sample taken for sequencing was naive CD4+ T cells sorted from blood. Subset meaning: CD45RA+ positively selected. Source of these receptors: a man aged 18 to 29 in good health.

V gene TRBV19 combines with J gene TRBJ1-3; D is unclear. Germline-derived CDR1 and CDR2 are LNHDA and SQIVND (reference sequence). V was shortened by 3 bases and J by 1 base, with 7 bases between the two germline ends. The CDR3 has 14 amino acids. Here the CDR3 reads CASSIEVSGNTIYF. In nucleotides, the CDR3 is TGTGCCAGTAGTATTGAGGTATCTGGAAACACCATATATTTT.

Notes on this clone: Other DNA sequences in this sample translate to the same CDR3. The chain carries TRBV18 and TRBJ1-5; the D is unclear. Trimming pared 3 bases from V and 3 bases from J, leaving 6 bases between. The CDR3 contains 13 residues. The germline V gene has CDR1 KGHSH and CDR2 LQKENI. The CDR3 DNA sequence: TGTGCCAGCTCACCGGGTCCCAATCAGCCCCAGCATTTT. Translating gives CASSPGPNQPQHF.

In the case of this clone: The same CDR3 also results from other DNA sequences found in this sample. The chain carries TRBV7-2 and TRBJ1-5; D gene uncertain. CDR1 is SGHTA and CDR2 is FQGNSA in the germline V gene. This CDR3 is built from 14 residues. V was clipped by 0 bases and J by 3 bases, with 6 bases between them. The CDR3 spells CASSLAGPNQPQHF. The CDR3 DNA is TGTGCCAGCAGCTTAGCTGGGCCCAATCAGCCCCAGCATTTT.

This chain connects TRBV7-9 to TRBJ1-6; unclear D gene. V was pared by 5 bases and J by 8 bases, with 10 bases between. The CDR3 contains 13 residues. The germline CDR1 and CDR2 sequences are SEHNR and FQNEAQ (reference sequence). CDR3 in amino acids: CASSQAADSPLHF. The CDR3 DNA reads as TGTGCCAGCAGCCAGGCGGCAGATTCACCCCTCCACTTT.

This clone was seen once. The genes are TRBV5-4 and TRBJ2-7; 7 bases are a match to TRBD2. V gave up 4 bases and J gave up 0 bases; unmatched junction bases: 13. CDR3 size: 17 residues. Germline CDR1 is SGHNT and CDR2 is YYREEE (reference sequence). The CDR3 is CASSPGRGGSVSYEQYF. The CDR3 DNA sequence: TGTGCCAGCAGCCCGGGGCGTGGCGGGAGCGTCTCCTACGAGCAGTACTTC.

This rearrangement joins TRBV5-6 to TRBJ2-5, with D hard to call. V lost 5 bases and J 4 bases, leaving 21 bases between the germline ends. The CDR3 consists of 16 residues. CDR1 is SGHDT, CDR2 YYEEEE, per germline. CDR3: CASSPSVRVSGETQYF. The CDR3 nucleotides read TGTGCCAGCAGTCCTTCGGTCCGGGTCAGTGGAGAGACCCAGTACTTC.

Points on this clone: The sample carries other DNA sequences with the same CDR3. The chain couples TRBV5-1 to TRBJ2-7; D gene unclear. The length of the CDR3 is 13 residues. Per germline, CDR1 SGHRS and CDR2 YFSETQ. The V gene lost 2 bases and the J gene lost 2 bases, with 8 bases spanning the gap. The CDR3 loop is CASSLGEPYEQYF. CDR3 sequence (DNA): TGCGCCAGCAGCTTAGGAGAACCCTACGAGCAGTACTTC.

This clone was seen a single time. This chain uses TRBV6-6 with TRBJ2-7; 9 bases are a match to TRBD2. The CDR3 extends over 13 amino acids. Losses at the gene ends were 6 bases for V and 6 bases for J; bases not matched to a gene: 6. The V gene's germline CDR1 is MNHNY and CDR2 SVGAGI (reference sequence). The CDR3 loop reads CASSSSGISEQYF. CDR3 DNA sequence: TGTGCCAGCAGCTCTAGCGGGATCTCCGAGCAGTACTTC.

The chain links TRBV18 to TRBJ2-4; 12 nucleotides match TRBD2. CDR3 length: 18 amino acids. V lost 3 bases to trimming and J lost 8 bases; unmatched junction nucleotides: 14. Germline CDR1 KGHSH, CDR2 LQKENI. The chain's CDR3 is CASSPTRTSGIYEDIQYF. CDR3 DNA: TGTGCCAGCTCACCCACTCGGACTAGCGGGATTTACGAAGACATTCAGTACTTC.

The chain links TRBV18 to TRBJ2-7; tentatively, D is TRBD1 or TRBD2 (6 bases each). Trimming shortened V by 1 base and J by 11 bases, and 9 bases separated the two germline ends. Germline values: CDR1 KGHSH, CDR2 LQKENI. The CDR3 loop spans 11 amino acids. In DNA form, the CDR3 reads TGTGCCAGCTCACCACGCGGGACAAAGTACTTC. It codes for CASSPRGTKYF. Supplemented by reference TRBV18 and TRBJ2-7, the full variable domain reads NAGVMQNPRHLVRRRGQEARLRCSPMKGHSHVYWYRQLPEEGLKFMVYLQKENIIDESGMPKERFSAEFPKEGPSILRIQQVVRGDSAAYFCASSPRGTKYFGPGTRLTVT.

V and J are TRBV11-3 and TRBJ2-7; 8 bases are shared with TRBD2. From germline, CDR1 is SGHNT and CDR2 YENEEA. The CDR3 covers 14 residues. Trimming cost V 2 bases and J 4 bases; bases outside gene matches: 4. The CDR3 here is CASSLKAGGYEQYF. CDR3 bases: TGTGCCAGCAGCTTAAAGGCGGGAGGTTACGAGCAGTACTTC.

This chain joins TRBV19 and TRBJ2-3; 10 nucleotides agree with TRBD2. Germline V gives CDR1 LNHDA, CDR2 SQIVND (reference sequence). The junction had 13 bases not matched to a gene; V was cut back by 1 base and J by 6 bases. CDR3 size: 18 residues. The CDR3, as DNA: TGTGCCAGTAGTATAGTTGGGGGAGCTAGCGGGAGTAGGGATACGCAGTATTTT. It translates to CASSIVGGASGSRDTQYF.

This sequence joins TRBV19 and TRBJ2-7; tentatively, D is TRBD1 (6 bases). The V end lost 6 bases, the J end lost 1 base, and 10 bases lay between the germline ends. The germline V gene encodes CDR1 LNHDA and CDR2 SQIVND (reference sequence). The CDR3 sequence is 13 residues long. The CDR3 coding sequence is TGTGCCAGTAGGGACAGCAGTTCCTACGAGCAGTACTTC. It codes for CASRDSSSYEQYF. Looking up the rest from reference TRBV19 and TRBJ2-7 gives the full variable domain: DGGITQSPKYLFRKEGQNVTLSCEQNLNHDAMYWYRQDPGQGLRLIYYSQIVNDFQKGDIAEGYSVSREKKESFPLTVTSAQKNPTAFYLCASRDSSSYEQYFGPGTRLTVT.

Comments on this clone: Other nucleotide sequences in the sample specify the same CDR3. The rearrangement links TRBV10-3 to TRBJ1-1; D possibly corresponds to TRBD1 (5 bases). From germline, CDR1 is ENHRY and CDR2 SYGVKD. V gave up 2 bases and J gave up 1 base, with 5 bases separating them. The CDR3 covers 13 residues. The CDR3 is CAISEGQNTEAFF. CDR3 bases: TGTGCCATCAGTGAGGGACAGAACACTGAAGCTTTCTTT.

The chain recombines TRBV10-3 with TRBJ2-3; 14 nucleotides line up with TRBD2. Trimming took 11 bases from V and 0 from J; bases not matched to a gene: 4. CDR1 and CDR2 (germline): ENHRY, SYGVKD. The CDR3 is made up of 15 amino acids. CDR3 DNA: TGTGCCGTGGGACTAGCGGGGGTGAGCACAGATACGCAGTATTTT. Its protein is CAVGLAGVSTDTQYF.

This chain's CDR3 is CASSFSDARANVLTF. The DNA for the CDR3 is TGTGCCAGCAGTTTCTCGGATGCGCGGGCCAACGTCCTGACTTTC. This chain connects TRBV28 to TRBJ2-6, with D uncertain. The germline CDR1 and CDR2 sequences are MDHEN and SYDVKM. Trimming took off 3 bases at V and 5 bases at J, with 11 bases between the two ends. The CDR3 has 15 residues.

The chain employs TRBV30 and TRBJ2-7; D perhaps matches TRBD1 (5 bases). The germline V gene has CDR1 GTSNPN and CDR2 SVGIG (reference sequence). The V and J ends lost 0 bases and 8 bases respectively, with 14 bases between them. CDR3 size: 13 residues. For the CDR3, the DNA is TGTGCCTGGAGTGTAGGGGAAGCAGGCAAGCAGTACTTC. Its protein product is CAWSVGEAGKQYF.

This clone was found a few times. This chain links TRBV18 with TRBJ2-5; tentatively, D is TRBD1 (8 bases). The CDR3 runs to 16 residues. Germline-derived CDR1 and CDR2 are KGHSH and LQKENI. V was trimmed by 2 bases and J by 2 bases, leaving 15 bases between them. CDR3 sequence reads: CASSPRTGREQETQYF. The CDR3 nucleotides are TGTGCCAGCTCACCAAGGACAGGGAGGGAGCAAGAGACCCAGTACTTC.

The CDR3: CASAEENYGYTF. CDR3 in DNA: TGTGCCAGCGCGGAGGAGAACTATGGCTACACCTTC. The chain combines TRBV2 with TRBJ1-2; the D is unclear. The CDR3 length is 12 residues. Per the germline V gene, CDR1 is SNHLY and CDR2 is FYNNEI. V was cut by 8 bases and J by 2 bases, with 9 bases left in between. The full variable domain, with the rest looked up from reference TRBV2 and TRBJ1-2, is EPEVTQTPSHQVTQMGQEVILRCVPISNHLYFYWYRQILGQKVEFLVSFYNNEISEKSEIFDDQFSVERPDGSNFTLKIRSTKLEDSAMYFCASAEENYGYTFGSGTRLTVV.

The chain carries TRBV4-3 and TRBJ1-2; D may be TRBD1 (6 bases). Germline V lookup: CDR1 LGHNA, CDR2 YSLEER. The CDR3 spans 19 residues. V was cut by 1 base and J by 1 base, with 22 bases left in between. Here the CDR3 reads CASSQGFGAWGADNYGYTF. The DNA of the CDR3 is TGCGCCAGCAGCCAAGGATTCGGTGCATGGGGGGCAGATAACTATGGCTACACCTTC.

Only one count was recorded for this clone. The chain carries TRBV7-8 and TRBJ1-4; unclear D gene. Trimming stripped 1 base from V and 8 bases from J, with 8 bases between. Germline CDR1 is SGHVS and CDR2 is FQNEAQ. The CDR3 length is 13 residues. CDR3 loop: CASSLGGGEKLFF. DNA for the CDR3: TGTGCCAGCAGCTTAGGGGGTGGCGAAAAACTGTTTTTT. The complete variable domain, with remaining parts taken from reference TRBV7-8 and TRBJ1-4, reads GAGVSQSPRYKVAKRGQDVALRCDPISGHVSLFWYQQALGQGPEFLTYFQNEAQLDKSGLPSDRFFAERPEGSVSTLKIQRTQQEDSAVYLCASSLGGGEKLFFGSGTQLSVL.

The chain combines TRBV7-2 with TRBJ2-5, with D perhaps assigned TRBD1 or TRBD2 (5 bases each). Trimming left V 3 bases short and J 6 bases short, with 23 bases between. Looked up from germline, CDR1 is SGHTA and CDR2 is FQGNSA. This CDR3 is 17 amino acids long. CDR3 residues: CASSFTGTEFDGKTQYF. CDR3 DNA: TGTGCCAGCAGCTTTACCGGGACCGAATTTGATGGGAAGACCCAGTACTTC.

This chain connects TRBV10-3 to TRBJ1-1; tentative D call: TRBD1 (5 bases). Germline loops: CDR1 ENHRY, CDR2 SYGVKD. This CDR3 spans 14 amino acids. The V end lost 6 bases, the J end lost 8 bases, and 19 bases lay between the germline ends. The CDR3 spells CAIRGSAGRGEAFF. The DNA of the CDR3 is TGTGCCATCAGAGGGTCGGCCGGACGGGGGGAAGCTTTCTTT.

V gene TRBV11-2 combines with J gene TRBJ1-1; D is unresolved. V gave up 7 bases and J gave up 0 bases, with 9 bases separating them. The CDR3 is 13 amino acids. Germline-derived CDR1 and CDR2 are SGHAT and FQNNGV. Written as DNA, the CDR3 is TGTGCCAGCACCGTGGGGATGAACACTGAAGCTTTCTTT. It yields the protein CASTVGMNTEAFF.

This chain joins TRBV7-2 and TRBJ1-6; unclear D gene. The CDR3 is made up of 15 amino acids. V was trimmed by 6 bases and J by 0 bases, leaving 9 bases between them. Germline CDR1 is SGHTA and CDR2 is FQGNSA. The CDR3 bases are TGTGCCAGCAGTCTAAACCTCTCCTATAATTCACCCCTCCACTTT. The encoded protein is CASSLNLSYNSPLHF.

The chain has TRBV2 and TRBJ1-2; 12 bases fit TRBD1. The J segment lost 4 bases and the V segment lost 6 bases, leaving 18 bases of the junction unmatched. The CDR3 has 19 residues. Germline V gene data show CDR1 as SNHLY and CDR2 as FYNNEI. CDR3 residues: CASRKNTGTGGAWGYGYTF. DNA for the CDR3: TGTGCCAGCAGGAAAAATACCGGGACAGGGGGCGCGTGGGGCTATGGCTACACCTTC. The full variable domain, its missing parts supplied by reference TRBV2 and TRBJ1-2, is EPEVTQTPSHQVTQMGQEVILRCVPISNHLYFYWYRQILGQKVEFLVSFYNNEISEKSEIFDDQFSVERPDGSNFTLKIRSTKLEDSAMYFCASRKNTGTGGAWGYGYTFGSGTRLTVV.

As DNA, the CDR3 is TGTGCCAGCAGCTTGGCTGTGACAGAATATGGCTACACCTTC. Encoded protein: CASSLAVTEYGYTF. The chain is built from TRBV5-6 and TRBJ1-2, with D possibly matching TRBD1 (5 bases). Germline V gene data show CDR1 as SGHDT and CDR2 as YYEEEE. The CDR3 sequence is 14 residues long. The ends were cut back, 0 bases at V and 5 bases at J, with 11 bases in the middle.